The 5 T cell receptor beta chains reported below all come from one sample, sequenced in a study of blood T cell repertoires in COVID-19. Data came from immunoSEQ multiplex PCR; TCRdb stores just in-frame clones and leaves some out. The table records roughly 250,000 clones, roughly 84% of them present only once. Sequencing used peripheral blood. The receptor set was obtained from a middle-aged woman who had recovered from COVID-19.

The sample holds one count of this clone. The chain combines TRBV9 with TRBJ1-2, with TRBD1 matching 8 bases. Unmatched junction bases numbered 9, after V lost 0 bases and J lost 8 bases. Germline V lookup: CDR1 SGDLS, CDR2 YYNGEE. The CDR3 consists of 15 residues. This CDR3 reads CASSVDPQGAMGYTF. Here the CDR3 DNA reads TGTGCCAGCAGCGTAGATCCCCAGGGGGCCATGGGCTACACCTTC.

J is TRBJ1-1 and V is TRBV7-9, with D perhaps matching TRBD1 (6 bases). Trimming left V 5 bases short and J 5 bases short, with 15 bases between. The CDR3 has 14 amino acids. From germline, CDR1 is SEHNR and CDR2 FQNEAQ (reference sequence). CDR3 bases: TGTGCCAGCAGCAGATCGACAGGACGTACTGAAGCTTTCTTT. Its translation: CASSRSTGRTEAFF.

The chain combines TRBV18 with TRBJ1-5; D perhaps matches TRBD1 (6 bases). CDR1 is KGHSH and CDR2 is LQKENI in the germline V gene. With 6 bases removed from V and 3 bases from J, the gap between germline ends came to 9 bases. The CDR3 spans 13 residues. CDR3 DNA: TGTGCCAGCTCCACAGGGTCCAATCAGCCCCAGCATTTT. Protein: CASSTGSNQPQHF.

The gene calls are TRBV24-1 and TRBJ2-7; TRBD1 aligns across 7 bases. J was trimmed by 2 bases and V by 4 bases; bases with no gene match: 10. Germline V lookup: CDR1 KGHDR, CDR2 SFDVKD. The CDR3 has 16 amino acids. The CDR3 DNA is TGTGCCACCAGTGACTCGTCCGGGACAGAAGCCTACGAGCAGTACTTC. As protein: CATSDSSGTEAYEQYF.

As concerns this clone: Other DNA sequences in the same sample also yield this CDR3. The chain is built from TRBV7-2 and TRBJ1-5; D remains ambiguous. The CDR3 sequence is 13 residues long. Germline V gene sequence: CDR1 SGHTA, CDR2 FQGNSA. Trimming took off 2 bases at V and 2 bases at J, with 4 bases between the two ends. The CDR3 sequence: CASSLQGNQPQHF. CDR3 bases: TGTGCCAGCAGCTTACAGGGCAATCAGCCCCAGCATTTT.